This T cell receptor (beta chain) is from a study of human thymus T cells (dated by TCRdb to the early 2020s). For context, the study as a whole: The study described the TCR alpha and beta repertoires in fewer than 10 infant thymus samples and four matching peripheral blood samples. The cohort included more than 5 male and a couple of female infants, with donor ages spanning 7 to 244 days.

The research as a whole found: Thymus samples yielded on average about 810,000 unique TCRB clonotypes, compared with around 91,000 from blood samples. V and J gene segment usage appeared biased in both thymic and peripheral blood repertoires.

As to this clone: Its antigen has not been determined. Per-nucleotide qualities are absent, and no much larger clonotype sits a single base away.

Donors were immunologically healthy infants undergoing open corrective cardiac surgery for congenital heart defects in Finland. For four of the eight donors, a small about 0.45-1 mL aliquot of peripheral blood was collected during surgery. For blood samples, genomic DNA was extracted from all available leukocytes instead of from a fixed number of cells. ACK lysis buffer was used to remove erythrocytes from blood, and the leukocytes were stored at -70 degrees C as pellets. A QIAsymphony instrument was used to extract genomic DNA from frozen cell pellets. CDR1 MDHEN and CDR2 SYDVKM were looked up in the germline V gene. V loses 7 bases, J loses 3 bases, and the germline ends lie 12 bases apart. From its cysteine to its phenylalanine, the CDR3 spans 13 amino acids. This entry keeps only the CDR3 DNA: 39 bases, framed from base 1. The immunoSEQ multiplex PCR assay was used to amplify the TCRB and TCRAD loci from a standardized quantity of quality-controlled genomic DNA. The amplicons covered the V(D)J region and were long enough to include the CDR3 and to identify the V and J genes. The amplicons were sequenced on an Illumina platform via the commercial immunoSEQ service. For the original study's pipeline: Primer bias and sequencing errors were corrected as previously described, and TCRAD and TCRB were defined on the basis of the IMGT database. immunoSEQ Analyzer 3.0 and VDJTools were used for repertoire analysis, which covered basic statistics, V/J segment usage, diversity estimates, rarefaction and pairwise overlap. To estimate diversity, the Chao1, ChaoE, Efron-Thisted, Shannon and inverse Simpson indices were applied, and diversity was also estimated on datasets down-sampled to the smallest sample. Repertoire overlap was determined by strict matching of CDR3 nucleotide sequence, V gene and J gene, and Jaccard-based multidimensional scaling clustering was applied. The table was pulled from immuneACCESS by TCRdb, which kept in-frame rearrangements only. Such tables lose some clones; where checked, under half of the loss comes from unresolved V genes, and the rest has no known cause. D and trimming were read from the DNA, whereas the V and J calls and clone size are those reported in that table. The sample data list some 46,000 clones, and approximately 95% of these were observed just once. The ten most abundant clones make up approximately 0.17% of the sample.

The rearranged chain carries TRBV28 and TRBJ1-2; the D gene cannot be resolved reliably. The sample was blood. This TCR derives from a girl under three years old with a congenital heart defect but otherwise immunologically healthy. The CDR3 region reads CASIPGLDYGYTF. The DNA sequence follows: TGTGCCAGCATCCCGGGGTTAGACTATGGCTACACCTTC.